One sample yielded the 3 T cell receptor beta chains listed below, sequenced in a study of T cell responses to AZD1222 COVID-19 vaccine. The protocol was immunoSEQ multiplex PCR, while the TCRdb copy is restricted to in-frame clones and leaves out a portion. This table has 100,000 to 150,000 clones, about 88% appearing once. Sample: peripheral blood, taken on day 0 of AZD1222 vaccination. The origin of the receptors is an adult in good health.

The CDR3 spells CASSAHRGRPYEQYF. The CDR3 DNA is TGTGCCAGCAGTGCCCACAGGGGACGGCCCTACGAGCAGTACTTC. The genes are TRBV28 and TRBJ2-7; 7 bases agree with TRBD1. Germline CDR1 and CDR2: MDHEN and SYDVKM. V lost 5 bases and J lost 2; bases outside the gene matches: 9. The CDR3 consists of 15 residues.

CDR3 region: CASSQEKRIRAEQYF. The CDR3 DNA reads TGCGCCAGCAGCCAAGAAAAACGAATTCGCGCCGAGCAGTACTTC. The chain uses TRBV4-3 and TRBJ2-7; no clear D gene. Trimming shortened V by 0 bases and J by 6 bases, and 15 bases separated the two germline ends. The CDR3 consists of 15 residues. Per the germline V gene, CDR1 is LGHNA and CDR2 is YSLEER.

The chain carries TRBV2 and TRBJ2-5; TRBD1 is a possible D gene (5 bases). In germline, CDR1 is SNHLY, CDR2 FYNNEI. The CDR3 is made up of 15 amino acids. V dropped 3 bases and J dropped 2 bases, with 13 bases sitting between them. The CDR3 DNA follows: TGTGCCAGCAGTGAGGAACGGACACCTCAAGAGACCCAGTACTTC. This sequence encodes CASSEERTPQETQYF.